The clone carrying this TCR beta chain has just one count. No antigen is known for it. As processed by the authors: Without quality scores, immunoSEQ junctional reads could not be filtered like full-length reads. The assay was immunoSEQ multiplex PCR, and TCRdb's table has in-frame clones only and misses some. V and J calls and clone size are as listed in that table; D and trimming were resolved from the DNA. The table records hundreds of thousands of clones, about 80% of them present only once. This record belongs to a study of shared clonotypes between healthy human individuals. About the study: Three plates were used per donor for CD4 naive, three for CD4 memory, two for CD8 naive and one for CD8 memory.

Study-wide points: Represented genetic and exposure-history diversity was restricted by having few donors.

Germline CDR1 and CDR2: LGHNA and YNFKEQ. Trimming removed 4 bases from V and 2 bases from J, with 9 bases in between. The CDR3 has 15 residues. Sample: memory CD4+ T cells sorted from blood. Subset noted: CD45RA-negative fraction. The clonotype comes from a woman in her 30s in good health. The J gene is TRBJ2-6, the V gene TRBV4-2; tentatively, D is TRBD1 (6 bases). CDR3 coding DNA: TGTGCCAGCAGCCGCCCAGGGGCTGGGGCCAACGTCCTGACTTTC. Translated, it gives CASSRPGAGANVLTF.